This T cell receptor (beta chain) is drawn from a study of identical twins. Trimming removed 4 bases at V and 0 bases at J, with 10 bases between. The CDR3 extends over 13 amino acids. In germline, CDR1 is SQVTM, CDR2 ANQGSEA. TCRdb re-called the 5' RACE reads with MiXCR, one entry per CDR3 protein. The sample includes 1.5 million to 2 million distinct CDR3 sequences, roughly 35% of them seen just once. What was sequenced was cord blood. The gene calls are TRBV29-1 and TRBJ2-7; the D call may be TRBD1 or TRBD2 (5 bases each). The TCR originated in a newborn girl in good health. The CDR3 nucleotides read TGCAGCGTTGCGGGGCTTCCCTCCTACGAGCAGTACTTC. It is translated as CSVAGLPSYEQYF.